Detailed here is one T cell receptor (beta chain). Its matching antigen is unknown. This record comes from a study of T cell responses to AZD1222 COVID-19 vaccine. Broader study findings: Most donors were white British, females outnumbered males, and clonal diversity was possibly underestimated. Spike was spanned by vaccine-associated CD4 TCRs, with dominance at 160-218 and 743-854.

CDR1 and CDR2 from the germline V gene are SGDLS and YYNGEE. The CDR3 runs 13 residues. The ends were cut back, 0 bases at V and 7 bases at J, with 10 bases in the middle. Assay: immunoSEQ multiplex PCR; the TCRdb copy retains only in-frame clones and omits some. The data show under 130,000 clones, around 94% seen once. The chain employs TRBV9 and TRBJ1-1; a weak D match, TRBD1 (5 bases). This receptor was identified in an adult in good health. The input for sequencing was peripheral blood, taken on day 0 of AZD1222 vaccination. CDR3 loop: CASSVGPGNEAFF. The CDR3 DNA follows: TGTGCCAGCAGCGTAGGTCCAGGGAATGAAGCTTTCTTT.